A single sample is the source of the 29 T cell receptor beta chains below, sequenced in a study of cytomegalovirus exposure and HLA in healthy donors. PCR amplification relied on 60 Vbeta primers (plus 13 Jbeta primers). The method was immunoSEQ multiplex PCR; TCRdb's version includes in-frame clones alone and lacks a portion of them. The sample records around 90,000 clones, about 82% being singletons. Material: PBMCs. Receptor source: a young man in good health and CMV-seronegative.

The genes are TRBV5-1 and TRBJ1-5; 7 bases match TRBD1. The CDR3 totals 14 residues. Losses at the gene ends were 0 bases for V and 7 bases for J; bases not matched to a gene: 4. Germline CDR1 reads SGHRS; CDR2 reads YFSETQ. This chain's CDR3 is CASSLGQGGQPQHF. The CDR3 DNA sequence: TGCGCCAGCAGCTTGGGACAGGGTGGCCAGCCCCAGCATTTT.

The V and J genes are TRBV28 and TRBJ1-4; D is possibly TRBD1 (5 bases). The CDR3 is 16 residues long. From germline, CDR1 is MDHEN and CDR2 SYDVKM. The V gene lost 2 bases and the J gene lost 8 bases, with 18 bases spanning the gap. The CDR3 protein is CASSLPPRQGGEKLFF. The CDR3 DNA is TGTGCCAGCAGTTTACCCCCACGCCAGGGTGGCGAAAAACTGTTTTTT.

The chain employs TRBV11-2 and TRBJ1-2; possible D gene TRBD1, 5 bases. This CDR3 has 12 amino acids. Trimming took off 5 bases at V and 4 bases at J, with 8 bases between the two ends. From germline, CDR1 is SGHAT and CDR2 FQNNGV. This CDR3 is CASSPGGYGYTF. DNA of the CDR3: TGTGCCAGCAGCCCCGGGGGCTATGGCTACACCTTC.

The chain carries TRBV4-1 and TRBJ1-5; 11 nucleotides agree with TRBD1. The CDR3 has 15 residues. Unmatched junction bases numbered 7, after V lost 6 bases and J lost 6 bases. Germline lookup yields CDR1 MGHRA and CDR2 YSYEKL. The CDR3 DNA reads TGCGCCAGCAGTTTGGGACAGGGGGTGGGTCAGCCCCAGCATTTT. Translating gives CASSLGQGVGQPQHF.

The gene calls are TRBV7-8 and TRBJ2-7; D possibly corresponds to TRBD1 (6 bases). V shed 4 bases and J shed 5 bases, with 15 bases lying between them. The CDR3 runs to 14 residues. CDR1 and CDR2 from the germline V gene are SGHVS and FQNEAQ. The DNA for the CDR3 is TGTGCCAGCAGCTACCCTTTGGGGGCAAACGAGCAGTACTTC. This translates into CASSYPLGANEQYF.

This clone came up a few times. The V and J genes are TRBV27 and TRBJ1-1; unclear D gene. The V gene lost 4 bases and the J gene lost 11 bases, with 14 bases spanning the gap. This CDR3 is built from 12 residues. Per germline, CDR1 MNHEY and CDR2 SMNVEV (reference sequence). CDR3 DNA: TGTGCCAGCAGTTCGCGGGGAGGTAAGGCTTTCTTT. Translation: CASSSRGGKAFF.

The chain employs TRBV4-2 and TRBJ2-1; TRBD2 matches at 10 bases. Germline V lookup: CDR1 LGHNA, CDR2 YNFKEQ. V was clipped by 0 bases and J by 7 bases; unmatched bases: 9. This CDR3 comprises 17 residues. For the CDR3, the DNA is TGTGCCAGCAGCCAAGATGCAGCGGGGGGGGCAACGAATGAGCAGTTCTTC. It is translated as CASSQDAAGGATNEQFF.

V and J are TRBV9 and TRBJ2-7; possibly TRBD2 for D (5 bases). The CDR3 totals 15 residues. Germline loops: CDR1 SGDLS, CDR2 YYNGEE. The V end lost 0 bases, the J end lost 0 bases, and 10 bases lay between the germline ends. CDR3 DNA: TGTGCCAGCAGCGTAGACCCGGGAACCTCCTACGAGCAGTACTTC. Its protein is CASSVDPGTSYEQYF. Full variable domain (rest looked up from reference TRBV9 and TRBJ2-7): DSGVTQTPKHLITATGQRVTLRCSPRSGDLSVYWYQQSLDQGLQFLIQYYNGEERAKGNILERFSAQQFPDLHSELNLSSLELGDSALYFCASSVDPGTSYEQYFGPGTRLTVT.

The chain has TRBV18 and TRBJ2-7; 7 bases fit TRBD2. This CDR3 is built from 15 residues. Germline V gives CDR1 KGHSH, CDR2 LQKENI. J gave up 3 bases and V 0 bases, and 5 bases lay outside the gene matches. CDR3 residues: CASSPPSPGGYEQYF. CDR3 DNA sequence: TGTGCCAGCTCACCACCGTCTCCGGGAGGCTACGAGCAGTACTTC.

The chain joins TRBV4-1 to TRBJ2-1; 7 positions agree with TRBD2. Germline V gene lookup returns CDR1 MGHRA and CDR2 YSYEKL. The junction had 3 bases not matched to a gene; V was cut back by 0 bases and J by 4 bases. The CDR3 sequence is 15 residues long. Written as DNA, the CDR3 is TGCGCCAGCAGCCAAGATCGGACTAGTTACAATGAGCAGTTCTTC. Translated, it gives CASSQDRTSYNEQFF.

Remarks on this clone: The same CDR3 arises from other DNA sequences in this sample as well. The V and J genes are TRBV5-1 and TRBJ2-3, with D tentatively TRBD2 (5 bases). Deletions cut 1 base from V and 3 bases from J, with 21 bases between. Germline loops: CDR1 SGHRS, CDR2 YFSETQ. The CDR3 spans 18 residues. CDR3 in amino acids: CASSLPTRTVPVTDTQYF. The CDR3 DNA reads as TGCGCCAGCAGCTTGCCCACTAGAACGGTCCCGGTGACAGATACGCAGTATTTT.

The V gene is TRBV2, the J gene TRBJ2-3; D might be TRBD2 (5 bases). V was pared by 2 bases and J by 2 bases, with 11 bases between. Germline V lookup: CDR1 SNHLY, CDR2 FYNNEI. This CDR3 contains 15 residues. The CDR3 here is CASSESGSNTDTQYF. The CDR3 DNA follows: TGTGCCAGCAGTGAATCGGGGAGCAACACAGATACGCAGTATTTT.

The chain recombines TRBV7-3 with TRBJ2-6, with unresolved D. Germline CDR1 is SGHTA and CDR2 is FQGTGA. This CDR3 is 15 amino acids long. V was clipped by 0 bases and J by 2 bases, with 5 bases between them. CDR3 residues: CASSLTRTGANVLTF. The CDR3 DNA follows: TGTGCCAGCAGCTTAACGCGTACTGGGGCCAACGTCCTGACTTTC.

The chain combines TRBV5-6 with TRBJ2-1, with D unresolved. Germline CDR1 is SGHDT and CDR2 is YYEEEE. This CDR3 comprises 14 residues. With 4 bases removed from V and 3 bases from J, the gap between germline ends came to 11 bases. CDR3 loop: CASSPDGVYNEQFF. The DNA for the CDR3 is TGTGCCAGCAGCCCAGATGGTGTCTACAATGAGCAGTTCTTC.

This clone was recorded once. CDR3 sequence reads: CASRQRAGGLYEQYF. In DNA, the CDR3 is TGTGCCAGCAGACAACGAGCGGGAGGCCTATACGAGCAGTACTTC. V and J are TRBV5-5 and TRBJ2-7, with TRBD2 matching over 9 bases. With 5 bases clipped from V and 4 bases from J, the junction kept 10 bases outside the gene matches. The CDR3 contains 15 residues. Germline CDR1 is SGHKS and CDR2 is YYEKEE (reference sequence).

This chain links TRBV23-1 with TRBJ1-4; D may be TRBD1 (6 bases). TRBV23-1 is flagged as an ORF with uncertain function. This CDR3 contains 14 residues. The V end was cut by 9 bases, the J end by 1 base, with 12 bases between. Here the CDR3 reads CARRNRVTNEKLFF. The CDR3 bases are TGCGCCAGAAGAAACAGGGTAACTAATGAAAAACTGTTTTTT.

This clone has only a few counts. CDR3 protein: CASSYDRGTSYEQYF. In DNA form, the CDR3 reads TGTGCCAGCAGTTACGACAGGGGGACCTCCTACGAGCAGTACTTC. The chain carries TRBV25-1 and TRBJ2-7; 9 bases align to TRBD1. With 5 bases clipped from V and 0 bases from J, the junction kept 5 bases outside the gene matches. The CDR3 loop spans 15 amino acids. Germline V gene data show CDR1 as MGHDK and CDR2 as SYGVNS.

V usage is TRBV7-9 and J usage is TRBJ2-1; TRBD2 aligns across 7 bases. The V and J ends lost 2 bases and 8 bases, in that order; junction bases with no gene match: 9. The CDR3 length is 15 residues. Germline V gene lookup returns CDR1 SEHNR and CDR2 FQNEAQ (reference sequence). The CDR3 is CASSLLTGGVYEQFF. The CDR3 DNA is TGTGCCAGCAGCTTACTAACGGGAGGAGTTTATGAGCAGTTCTTC.

The chain has TRBV29-1 and TRBJ1-1, with 8 positions matching TRBD1. Germline CDR1 SQVTM, CDR2 ANQGSEA. This CDR3 spans 13 amino acids. After removal of 0 bases from V and 4 bases from J, the junction contained 1 base not matched to a gene. CDR3 in DNA: TGCAGCGTTGAAGACAGGGGGCTCACTGAAGCTTTCTTT. This codes for CSVEDRGLTEAFF.

The chain has TRBV19 and TRBJ2-2; 10 nucleotides align to TRBD2. The CDR3 extends over 17 amino acids. CDR1 and CDR2 (germline): LNHDA, SQIVND (reference sequence). The junction had 10 bases not matched to a gene; V was cut back by 3 bases and J by 6 bases. Written as DNA, the CDR3 is TGTGCCAGTAGTATCCTCCCTAGCGGGGGATCCTCCGGGGAGCTGTTTTTT. This sequence encodes CASSILPSGGSSGELFF.

This clone was recorded a few times. The chain is built from TRBV7-2 and TRBJ1-1; 9 bases agree with TRBD1. V trimming: 5 bases; J trimming: 7 bases; junction bases outside the gene matches: 8. This CDR3 spans 14 amino acids. From germline, CDR1 is SGHTA and CDR2 FQGNSA. The DNA of the CDR3 is TGTGCCAGCAGCCGTGGACAGGGGACGGGTGAAGCTTTCTTT. Translation: CASSRGQGTGEAFF.

V gene TRBV5-1 combines with J gene TRBJ1-1; 8 bases align to TRBD1. CDR1 and CDR2 (germline): SGHRS, YFSETQ. Trimming at V came to 5 bases and at J to 1 base, leaving 7 bases not matched to a gene. CDR3 length: 15 amino acids. CDR3 amino acids: CASRTDGTGNTEAFF. The CDR3 DNA is TGCGCCAGCAGGACTGACGGGACAGGGAACACTGAAGCTTTCTTT.

The chain uses TRBV2 and TRBJ2-5; D perhaps matches TRBD1 (6 bases). V was pared by 3 bases and J by 0 bases, with 14 bases between. The germline V gene has CDR1 SNHLY and CDR2 FYNNEI. The CDR3 runs to 16 residues. CDR3 in DNA: TGTGCCAGCAGTGAGGGGGCGCAGGGCAACCAAGAGACCCAGTACTTC. Amino acids: CASSEGAQGNQETQYF.

This sequence joins TRBV7-9 and TRBJ2-7, with TRBD1 identical over 12 bases. Germline CDR1 SEHNR, CDR2 FQNEAQ (reference sequence). Germline trimming cut 5 bases from V and 0 bases from J; bases unmatched to any gene: 5. CDR3 size: 16 residues. The CDR3 region has the DNA TGTGCCAGCAGCGGACCGGGACAGGGGGCCTCCTACGAGCAGTACTTC. It codes for CASSGPGQGASYEQYF.

The chain employs TRBV5-1 and TRBJ2-2; weak D call: TRBD1 (6 bases). Germline CDR1 SGHRS, CDR2 YFSETQ. V was shortened by 4 bases and J by 1 base, with 8 bases between the two germline ends. The CDR3 sequence is 14 residues long. The chain's CDR3 is CASSMTGNTGELFF. The CDR3 DNA reads as TGCGCCAGCAGCATGACAGGGAACACCGGGGAGCTGTTTTTT. Full variable domain (missing parts from reference TRBV5-1 and TRBJ2-2): KAGVTQTPRYLIKTRGQQVTLSCSPISGHRSVSWYQQTPGQGLQFLFEYFSETQRNKGNFPGRFSGRQFSNSRSEMNVSTLELGDSALYLCASSMTGNTGELFFGEGSRLTVL.

The V call is TRBV4-1, the J call TRBJ1-4, with D possibly TRBD1 on 6 matching bases. Germline-derived CDR1 and CDR2 are MGHRA and YSYEKL. This CDR3 has 15 amino acids. V was cut by 1 base and J by 11 bases, with 17 bases left in between. As DNA, the CDR3 is TGCGCCAGCAGCCAAGTAGGCAGGGGACACGGTAAACTGTTTTTT. It specifies CASSQVGRGHGKLFF.

The chain recombines TRBV29-1 with TRBJ2-1; D uncertain. Trimming cost V 5 bases and J 2 bases, with 13 bases left between them. The CDR3 sequence is 14 residues long. Per the germline V gene, CDR1 is SQVTM and CDR2 is ANQGSEA. For the CDR3, the DNA is TGCAGCGTTTATCGAGACTCAGCCTACAATGAGCAGTTCTTC. The encoded protein is CSVYRDSAYNEQFF.

There are a few counts of this clone. The V call is TRBV4-3, the J call TRBJ2-4; 10 positions agree with TRBD1. The CDR3 is made up of 15 amino acids. V was pared by 2 bases and J by 8 bases, with 6 bases of the junction left unmatched. Per the germline V gene, CDR1 is LGHNA and CDR2 is YSLEER. Written as DNA, the CDR3 is TGCGCCAGCAGCCAACGACAGGGGGCGAATGACATTCAGTACTTC. Encoded protein: CASSQRQGANDIQYF.

J is TRBJ2-1 and V is TRBV7-2; the D gene is possibly TRBD2 (7 bases). Trimming took off 7 bases at V and 0 bases at J, with 19 bases between the two ends. The germline gives CDR1 SGHTA, CDR2 FQGNSA. The CDR3 runs 17 residues. The CDR3 region has the DNA TGTGCCAGCAAGAGTAGGGGGGGGACGGGCTCCTACAATGAGCAGTTCTTC. This gives the protein CASKSRGGTGSYNEQFF.